The TCR beta chain under discussion was sequenced for a study of regulatory T cells in long-lasting Graves disease. Germline V gene data show CDR1 as MNHEY and CDR2 as SVGEGT. Trimming at V came to 7 bases and at J to 6 bases, leaving 9 bases not matched to a gene. This CDR3 comprises 15 residues. Combining iRepertoire HTBI primers with Arm-PCR of CDR3 regions, the authors built TCR beta libraries. TCRdb itself ran the multiplex PCR reads through MiXCR, one entry per CDR3 protein. The sample shows around 500,000 distinct CDR3 sequences, around 21% of them seen only once. As to time point: persistent/refractory GD, antithyroid drugs over 5 years with positive TRAb. Following extraction of RNA from PBMCs, that RNA was used to make the TCR library.

This TCR derives from a female donor with Graves disease. The chain couples TRBV6-2 or TRBV6-3 to TRBJ2-1, with 10 bases identical to TRBD2. Sequencing used peripheral blood mononuclear cells (PBMCs), obtained when the disease was refractory, from a patient treated with antithyroid drugs. This CDR3 is CASNLLAGVANEQFF. For the CDR3, the DNA is TGTGCCAGCAACCTTCTAGCGGGAGTCGCCAATGAGCAGTTCTTC.